This T cell receptor (beta chain) came from a study of T cell changes during pregnancy in multiple sclerosis. Assay used: immunoSEQ multiplex PCR; TCRdb lists only in-frame clones, some missing. Among around 30,000 clones listed, nearly 90% were seen once. Trimming took off 4 bases at V and 6 bases at J, with 13 bases between the two ends. CDR1 and CDR2 from the germline V gene are ENHRY and SYGVKD. The CDR3 runs 13 residues. The J gene is TRBJ2-7, the V gene TRBV10-3; weak D call: TRBD1 (6 bases). The material sequenced was CD4+ T cells from peripheral blood mononuclear cells, taken in the third trimester of pregnancy. The receptor was isolated from a female donor in good health, enrolled as a control in a pregnancy study. DNA for the CDR3: TGTGCCATCAGTGGGACAGAGAACAGCGAGCAGTACTTC. It codes for CAISGTENSEQYF.